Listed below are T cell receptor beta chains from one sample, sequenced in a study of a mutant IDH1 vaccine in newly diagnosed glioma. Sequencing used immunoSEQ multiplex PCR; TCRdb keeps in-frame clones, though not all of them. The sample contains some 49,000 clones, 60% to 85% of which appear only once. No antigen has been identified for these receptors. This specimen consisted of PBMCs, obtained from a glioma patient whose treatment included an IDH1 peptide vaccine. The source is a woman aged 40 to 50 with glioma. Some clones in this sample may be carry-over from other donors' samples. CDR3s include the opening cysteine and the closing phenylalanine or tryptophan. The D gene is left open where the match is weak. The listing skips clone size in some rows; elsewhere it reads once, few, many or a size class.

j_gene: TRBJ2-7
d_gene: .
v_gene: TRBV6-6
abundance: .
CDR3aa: CASSPPRDADYEQYF
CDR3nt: TGTGCCAGCAGCCCCCCCCGGGACGCCGACTACGAGCAGTACTTC

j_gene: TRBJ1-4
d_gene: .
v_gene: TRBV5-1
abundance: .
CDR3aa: CASSLVGTKEKLFF
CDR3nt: TGCGCCAGCAGCTTGGTCGGGACAAAAGAAAAACTGTTTTTT

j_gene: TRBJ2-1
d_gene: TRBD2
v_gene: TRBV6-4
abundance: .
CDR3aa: CASSETSGGSETYNEQFF
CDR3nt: TGTGCCAGCAGTGAAACTAGCGGGGGGTCCGAAACCTACAATGAGCAGTTCTTC

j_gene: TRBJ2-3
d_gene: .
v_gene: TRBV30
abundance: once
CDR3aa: CAWSDRAMADTQYF
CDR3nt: TGTGCCTGGAGTGACAGGGCGATGGCAGATACGCAGTATTTT

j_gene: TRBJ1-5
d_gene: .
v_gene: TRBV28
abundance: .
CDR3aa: CASSISVGPQHF
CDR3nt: TGTGCCAGCAGTATATCAGTCGGGCCCCAGCATTTT

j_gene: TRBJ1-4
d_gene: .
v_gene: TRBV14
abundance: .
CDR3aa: CASSQQTRGFGEKLFF
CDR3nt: TGTGCCAGCAGCCAACAAACAAGGGGATTTGGTGAAAAACTGTTTTTT

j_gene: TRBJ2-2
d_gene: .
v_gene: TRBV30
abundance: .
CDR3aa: CAWTDILRGELFF
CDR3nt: TGTGCCTGGACGGACATTCTGCGCGGGGAGCTGTTTTTT

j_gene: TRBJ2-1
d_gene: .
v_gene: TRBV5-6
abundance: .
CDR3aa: CASSLVGKFNEQFF
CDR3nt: TGTGCCAGCAGCTTGGTTGGGAAGTTCAATGAGCAGTTCTTC

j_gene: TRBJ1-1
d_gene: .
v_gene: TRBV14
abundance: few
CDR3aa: CASSPDRFLGAFF
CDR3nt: TGTGCCAGCAGCCCCGACAGGTTCTTGGGGGCTTTCTTT

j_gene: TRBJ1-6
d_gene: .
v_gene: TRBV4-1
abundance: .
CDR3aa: CASSSQGVSPLHF
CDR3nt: TGCGCCAGCAGTTCCCAAGGGGTCTCACCCCTCCACTTT

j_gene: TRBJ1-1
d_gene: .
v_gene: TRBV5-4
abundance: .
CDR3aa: CASSLAPGRRNTEAFF
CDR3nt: TGTGCCAGCAGCTTGGCCCCTGGGAGACGGAACACTGAAGCTTTCTTT

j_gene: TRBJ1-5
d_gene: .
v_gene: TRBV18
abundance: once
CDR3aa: CASSLSDSFNQPQHF
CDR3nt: TGTGCCAGCTCGCTTAGCGACAGCTTCAATCAGCCCCAGCATTTT

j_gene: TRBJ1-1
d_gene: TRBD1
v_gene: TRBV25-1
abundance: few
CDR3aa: CASSPRTGGEAFF
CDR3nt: TGTGCCAGCAGTCCAAGGACAGGGGGCGAAGCTTTCTTT

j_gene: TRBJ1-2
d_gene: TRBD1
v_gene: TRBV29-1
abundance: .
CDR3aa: CSVVSGQGDGYTF
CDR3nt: TGCAGCGTCGTATCGGGACAGGGGGATGGCTACACCTTC

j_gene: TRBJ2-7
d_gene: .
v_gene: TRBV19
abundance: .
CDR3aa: CASSIGYEQYF
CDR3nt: TGTGCCAGTAGTATAGGGTACGAGCAGTACTTC

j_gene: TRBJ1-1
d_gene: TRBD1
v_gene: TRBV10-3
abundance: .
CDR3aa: CAIEGAGTEAFF
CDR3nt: TGTGCCATCGAGGGGGCCGGCACTGAAGCTTTCTTT

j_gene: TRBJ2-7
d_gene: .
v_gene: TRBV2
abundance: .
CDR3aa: CASSFGTEQYF
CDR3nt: TGTGCCAGCAGCTTCGGGACAGAGCAGTACTTC

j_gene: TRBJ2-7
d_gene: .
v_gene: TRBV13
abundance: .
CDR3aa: CASSSRRQSGYEQYF
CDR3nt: TGTGCCAGCAGCTCGAGAAGACAGAGCGGCTACGAGCAGTACTTC

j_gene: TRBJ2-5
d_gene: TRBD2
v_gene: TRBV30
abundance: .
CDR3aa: CAWSRSTSSGVETQYF
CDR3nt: TGTGCCTGGAGCCGGTCGACTAGTAGCGGGGTGGAGACCCAGTACTTC

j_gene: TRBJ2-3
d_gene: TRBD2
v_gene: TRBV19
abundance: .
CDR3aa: CASSLRTSGGAGDTQYF
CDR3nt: TGTGCCAGTAGTCTTCGGACTAGCGGGGGGGCCGGAGATACGCAGTATTTT

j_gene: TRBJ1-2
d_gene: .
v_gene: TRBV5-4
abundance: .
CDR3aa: CASSFNRAGWDGYTF
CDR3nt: TGTGCCAGCAGCTTTAATCGGGCAGGGTGGGATGGCTACACCTTC

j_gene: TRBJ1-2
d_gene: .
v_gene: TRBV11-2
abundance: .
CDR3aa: CASSLVQGAYGYTF
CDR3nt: TGTGCCAGCAGCTTAGTTCAGGGCGCTTATGGCTACACCTTC

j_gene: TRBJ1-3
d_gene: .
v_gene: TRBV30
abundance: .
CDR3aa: CASSWGNTIYF
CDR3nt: TGTGCCTCCTCTTGGGGAAACACCATATATTTT

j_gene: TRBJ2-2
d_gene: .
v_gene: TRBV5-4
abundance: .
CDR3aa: CASSLVFSANTGELFF
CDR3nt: TGTGCCAGCAGCTTGGTTTTTAGCGCGAACACCGGGGAGCTGTTTTTT

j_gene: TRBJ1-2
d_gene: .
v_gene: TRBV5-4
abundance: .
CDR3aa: CASSYLSGRNGYTF
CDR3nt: TGTGCCAGCAGCTACCTCAGTGGAAGGAACGGCTACACCTTC

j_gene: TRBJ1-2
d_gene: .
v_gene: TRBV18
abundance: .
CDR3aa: CASSPQDSYGYTF
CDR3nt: TGTGCCAGCTCACCCCAGGACAGTTATGGCTACACCTTC

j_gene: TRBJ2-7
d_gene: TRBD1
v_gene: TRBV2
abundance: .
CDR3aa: CASRGQATYEQYF
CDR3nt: TGTGCCAGCAGAGGACAGGCGACCTACGAGCAGTACTTC

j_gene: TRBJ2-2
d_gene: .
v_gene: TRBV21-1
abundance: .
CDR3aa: CASSKGSDTGELFF
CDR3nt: TGTGCCAGCAGCAAGGGGAGCGACACCGGGGAGCTGTTTTTT